This T cell receptor (beta chain) was captured by sequencing in a study of identical twins. A word on this clonotype: One junction end disagrees with the germline gene, perhaps due to a read error.

TCRdb independently ran MiXCR on the 5' RACE reads; one entry per CDR3 protein. The table includes around 490,000 distinct CDR3 sequences, around 20% detected once. The germline gives CDR1 SGHRS, CDR2 YFSETQ. The CDR3 has 13 amino acids. These same data were also listed under a study on yellow fever vaccine responses in identical twins.

The sequenced sample was CD4+ T cells sorted from blood. This chain connects TRBV5-1 to TRBJ2-5, with unresolved D. This sequence was found in a woman younger than 30 in good health. The CDR3 here is CASSRSLQDTQYF. CDR3 DNA: TGCGCCAGCAGCAGGAGTCTACAAGATACCCAGTACTTC.